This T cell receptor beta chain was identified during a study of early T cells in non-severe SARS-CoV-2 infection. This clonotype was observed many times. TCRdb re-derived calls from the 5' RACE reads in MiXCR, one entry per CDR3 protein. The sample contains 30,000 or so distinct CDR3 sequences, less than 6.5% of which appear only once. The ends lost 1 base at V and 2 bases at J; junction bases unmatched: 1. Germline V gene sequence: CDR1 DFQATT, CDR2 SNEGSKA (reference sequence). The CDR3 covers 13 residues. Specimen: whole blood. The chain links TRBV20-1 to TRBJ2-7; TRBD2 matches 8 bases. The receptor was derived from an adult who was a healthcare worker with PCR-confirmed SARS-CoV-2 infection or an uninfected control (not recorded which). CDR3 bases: TGCAGTGCTAGAGTACTAGCGGCCTACGAGCAGTACTTC. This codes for CSARVLAAYEQYF.